This T cell receptor beta chain was observed in a study of cytomegalovirus exposure and HLA in healthy donors. PCR primers comprised 60 Vbeta and 13 Jbeta primers. The table came from immunoSEQ multiplex PCR; TCRdb's copy has only in-frame clones and leaves some out. The repertoire holds 100,000 or so clones, with more than 60% as singletons. Between the trimmed V and J ends, which lost 2 bases and 2 bases, there was a span of 10 bases. Per germline, CDR1 MGHDK and CDR2 SYGVNS. This CDR3 is built from 15 residues. The chain recombines TRBV25-1 with TRBJ1-3, with D tentatively TRBD1 (6 bases). The specimen was PBMCs. This clonotype originated in a woman in her 40s in good health and CMV-seropositive. The CDR3 DNA reads as TGTGCCAGCAGTGAACAGGGGTTCGCTGGAAACACCATATATTTT. Its translation: CASSEQGFAGNTIYF.